Shown below are 6 T cell receptor beta chains from a single sample sequenced in a study of human T cells and chemical hapten exposure. Time point denoted: pre-sensitization, week 0. The treatment is: therapeutic diphenylcyclopropenone sensitization with weekly scalp DPC. Each CDR3 protein gets one entry after TCRdb re-called the RACE reads with MiXCR. The sample records tens of thousands of distinct CDR3 sequences, less than 15% being singletons. Sequencing was performed on whole blood, taken in connection with sensitization to the hapten diphenylcyclopropenone (DPC). The receptor source for this set is a woman aged 45-65 years with alopecia areata. Some clones in this sample may be carry-over from other donors' samples.

This clonotype was seen only a few times. The chain is built from TRBV18 and TRBJ1-1; D possibly corresponds to TRBD1 (5 bases). Germline CDR1 and CDR2: KGHSH and LQKENI. This CDR3 spans 15 amino acids. V lost 3 bases and J lost 1, with 12 bases in between. The CDR3 DNA reads TGTGCCAGCTCACCGGGACGAGGAAGGAACACTGAAGCTTTCTTT. Its translation is CASSPGRGRNTEAFF.

This clonotype was observed many times. The chain combines TRBV2 with TRBJ1-6; weak D call: TRBD1 (5 bases). Trimming cost V 3 bases and J 14 bases, with 17 bases left between them. Germline V gene lookup returns CDR1 SNHLY and CDR2 FYNNEI. This CDR3 contains 14 residues. The CDR3 loop reads CASSDRRGHSALHF. CDR3 in DNA: TGTGCCAGCAGTGACCGACGGGGCCATTCGGCCCTCCACTTT.

This clonotype was seen at least ten times. CDR3 in amino acids: CASSPVDSGYQETQYF. In DNA form, the CDR3 reads TGTGCCAGCAGTCCCGTGGATAGCGGTTACCAAGAGACCCAGTACTTC. This chain uses TRBV12-3 or TRBV12-4 with TRBJ2-5; D may be TRBD2 (6 bases). V lost 5 bases to trimming and J lost 0 bases, with 16 bases between them. This CDR3 has 16 amino acids.

This clonotype was seen only a few times. This rearrangement joins TRBV5-1 to TRBJ2-7, with D perhaps being TRBD1 or TRBD2 (5 bases each). Trimming cost V 0 bases and J 9 bases, with 16 bases left between them. Per germline, CDR1 SGHRS and CDR2 YFSETQ. CDR3 length: 14 amino acids. CDR3 DNA sequence: TGCGCCAGCAGCTTGGCCGTCGACCTTGGGGGGCAGTACTTC. Translation gives CASSLAVDLGGQYF.

This clonotype occurred a few times. V and J are TRBV28 and TRBJ2-1; D is uncertain. This CDR3 comprises 14 residues. Per the germline V gene, CDR1 is MDHEN and CDR2 is SYDVKM. Trimming pared 5 bases from V and 11 bases from J, leaving 19 bases between. The DNA for the CDR3 is TGTGCCAGCAGTCTTGAGGTATTGGCCCCGCAGCAGTTCTTC. Its protein is CASSLEVLAPQQFF.

The CDR3 protein is CASRRTSGTGLHEQFF. CDR3 sequence (DNA): TGTGCCAGCAGGCGCACTTCCGGGACAGGGCTTCATGAGCAGTTCTTC. V and J are TRBV11-2 and TRBJ2-1, with TRBD1 matching 9 bases. CDR3 length: 16 residues. Germline trimming cut 6 bases from V and 8 bases from J; bases unmatched to any gene: 14. Germline assignment: CDR1 SGHAT and CDR2 FQNNGV.